What follows describes a single TCR beta chain. What it binds is not known. Some clones are missing from TCRdb's copy, which holds only in-frame ones; the method was immunoSEQ multiplex PCR. The sample carries about 77,000 clones, about nine tenths recorded once. These data originate in a study of human versus mouse CDR3 diversity and MHC coevolution. Germline V lookup: CDR1 SEHNR, CDR2 FQNEAQ (reference sequence). The CDR3 contains 19 residues. V was clipped by 1 base and J by 0 bases, with 20 bases between them. The study's findings and limits: In humans, T-cell selection involved about 6 MHC II alleles.

The material sequenced was naive CD4+ T cells from blood. As to subset: CD45RO-negative CD62L-positive naive CD4 T cells. The rearrangement uses TRBV7-9 and TRBJ2-3; D is perhaps TRBD1 (5 bases). This TCR was recovered from a person between 25 and 75 years old in good health. CDR3 DNA: TGTGCCAGCAGCTTAGGGTCCTATCTTAGGCCAGGGAGCACAGATACGCAGTATTTT. The encoded protein is CASSLGSYLRPGSTDTQYF.